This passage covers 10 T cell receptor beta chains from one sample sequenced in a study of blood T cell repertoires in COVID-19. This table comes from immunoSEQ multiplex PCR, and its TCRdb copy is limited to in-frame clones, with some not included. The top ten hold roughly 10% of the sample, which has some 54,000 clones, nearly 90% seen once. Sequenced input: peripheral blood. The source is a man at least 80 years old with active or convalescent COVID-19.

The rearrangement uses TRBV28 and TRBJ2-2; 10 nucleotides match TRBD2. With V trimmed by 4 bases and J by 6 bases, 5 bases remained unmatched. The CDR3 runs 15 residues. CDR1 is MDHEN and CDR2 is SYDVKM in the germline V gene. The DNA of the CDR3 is TGTGCCAGCAGTTCAGCGGGGGGGCACTCCGGGGAGCTGTTTTTT. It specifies CASSSAGGHSGELFF.

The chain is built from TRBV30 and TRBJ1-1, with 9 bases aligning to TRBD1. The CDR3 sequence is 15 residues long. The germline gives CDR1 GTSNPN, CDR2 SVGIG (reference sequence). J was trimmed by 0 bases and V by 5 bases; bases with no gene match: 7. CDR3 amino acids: CAWGVGDRVNTEAFF. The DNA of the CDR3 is TGTGCCTGGGGGGTTGGGGACAGGGTGAACACTGAAGCTTTCTTT.

CDR3 protein: CASSLRGAYNEQFF. As DNA, the CDR3 is TGTGCCAGCAGTCTACGGGGGGCCTACAATGAGCAGTTCTTC. The chain is built from TRBV28 and TRBJ2-1; 7 bases map to TRBD2. Germline loops: CDR1 MDHEN, CDR2 SYDVKM. The CDR3 is 14 amino acids. V shed 5 bases and J 2 bases; nucleotides not matched to a gene: 3.

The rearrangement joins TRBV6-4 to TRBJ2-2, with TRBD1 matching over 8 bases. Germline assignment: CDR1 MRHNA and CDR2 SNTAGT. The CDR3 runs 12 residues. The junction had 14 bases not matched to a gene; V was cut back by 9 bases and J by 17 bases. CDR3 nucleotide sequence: TGTGCCAGACCCCTGGGCCGGGACAGGCTATTTTTT. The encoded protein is CARPLGRDRLFF.

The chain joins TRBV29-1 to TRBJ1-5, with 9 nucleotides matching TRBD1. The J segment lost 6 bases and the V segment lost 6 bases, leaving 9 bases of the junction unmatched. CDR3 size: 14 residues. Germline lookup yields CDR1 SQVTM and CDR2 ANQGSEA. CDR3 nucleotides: TGCAGCGTCGCTATCGGGACAGGGACTCAGCCCCAGCATTTT. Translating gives CSVAIGTGTQPQHF. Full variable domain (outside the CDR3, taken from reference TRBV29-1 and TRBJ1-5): SAVISQKPSRDICQRGTSLTIQCQVDSQVTMMFWYRQQPGQSLTLIATANQGSEATYESGFVIDKFPISRPNLTFSTLTVSNMSPEDSSIYLCSVAIGTGTQPQHFGDGTRLSIL.

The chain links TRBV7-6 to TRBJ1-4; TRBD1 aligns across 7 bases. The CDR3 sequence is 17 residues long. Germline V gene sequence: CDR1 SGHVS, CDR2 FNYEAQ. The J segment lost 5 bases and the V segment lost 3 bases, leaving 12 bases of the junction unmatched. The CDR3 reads CASSLSKWDRPNEKLFF. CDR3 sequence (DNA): TGTGCCAGCAGCTTGTCTAAGTGGGACAGACCAAATGAAAAACTGTTTTTT.

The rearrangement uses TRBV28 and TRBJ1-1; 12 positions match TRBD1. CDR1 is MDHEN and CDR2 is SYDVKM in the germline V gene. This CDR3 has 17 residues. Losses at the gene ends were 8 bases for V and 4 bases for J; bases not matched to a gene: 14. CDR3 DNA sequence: TGTGCCAGCGGTCGACGGGACAGGGGGCCTGTGGGCACTGAAGCTTTCTTT. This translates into CASGRRDRGPVGTEAFF.

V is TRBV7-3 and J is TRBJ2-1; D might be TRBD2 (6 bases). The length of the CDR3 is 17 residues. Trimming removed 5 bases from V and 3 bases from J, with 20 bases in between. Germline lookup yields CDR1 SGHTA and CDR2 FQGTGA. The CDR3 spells CASSPLPRGSYYNEQFF. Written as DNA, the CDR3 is TGTGCCAGCAGCCCGCTTCCCCGGGGGAGCTACTACAATGAGCAGTTCTTC.

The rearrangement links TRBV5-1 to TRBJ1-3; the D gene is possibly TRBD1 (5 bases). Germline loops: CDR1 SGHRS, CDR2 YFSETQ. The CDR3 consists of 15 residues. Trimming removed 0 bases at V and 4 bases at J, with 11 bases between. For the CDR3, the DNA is TGCGCCAGCAGCTTGGATGCAGGGTGGGGAAACACCATATATTTT. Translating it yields CASSLDAGWGNTIYF.

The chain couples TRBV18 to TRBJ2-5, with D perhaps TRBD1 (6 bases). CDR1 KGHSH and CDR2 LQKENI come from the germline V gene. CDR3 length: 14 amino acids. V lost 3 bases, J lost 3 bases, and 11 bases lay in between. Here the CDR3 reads CASSPPRQEETQYF. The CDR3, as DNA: TGTGCCAGCTCACCCCCTCGACAGGAAGAGACCCAGTACTTC.